Each of the 27 T cell receptor beta chains below was sequenced from the same sample in a study of T cells in localized non-small cell lung cancer. Only in-frame clones appear in the TCRdb table, and some are missing; sequencing was by immunoSEQ multiplex PCR. The sample shows approximately 32,000 clones, around 80% of them seen only once. Sequenced material: peripheral blood, taken before any cancer treatment. The receptor source for this set is a male donor aged 60 or over with stage III squamous cell lung carcinoma.

CDR3 residues: CASSPGGQGGEQYF. DNA for the CDR3: TGTGCCAGCTCACCGGGGGGACAGGGAGGCGAGCAGTACTTC. This chain joins TRBV18 and TRBJ2-7; TRBD1 aligns across 9 bases. V lost 3 bases and J lost 6; bases outside the gene matches: 6. Germline V gives CDR1 KGHSH, CDR2 LQKENI. CDR3 length equals 14 residues.

This clone was observed once. This chain joins TRBV19 and TRBJ2-1; no reliable D call. Between the trimmed V and J ends, which lost 2 bases and 6 bases, there was a span of 11 bases. Germline CDR1 reads LNHDA; CDR2 reads SQIVND (reference sequence). The CDR3 extends over 14 amino acids. The CDR3, as DNA: TGTGCCAGTAGTATAAAAGGCCGTGGCAATGAGCAGTTCTTC. It codes for CASSIKGRGNEQFF.

The chain recombines TRBV9 with TRBJ2-2; D is unclear. This CDR3 is 14 amino acids long. The V end was cut by 4 bases, the J end by 9 bases, with 16 bases between. Germline CDR1 is SGDLS and CDR2 is YYNGEE. The DNA for the CDR3 is TGTGCCAGCAGCTCGCACTCACCTCGCCGGGAGCTGTTTTTT. This codes for CASSSHSPRRELFF.

The sample holds a few counts of this clone. The chain's CDR3 is CATSKLAGGSDEQFF. CDR3 coding DNA: TGTGCCACCAGCAAACTAGCGGGAGGATCGGATGAGCAGTTCTTC. This chain links TRBV15 with TRBJ2-1; 12 bases agree with TRBD2. The germline CDR1 and CDR2 sequences are LNHNV and YYDKDF (reference sequence). There are 15 residues in the CDR3. After removal of 4 bases from V and 8 bases from J, the junction contained 6 bases not matched to a gene.

The chain carries TRBV5-1 and TRBJ1-1; D might be TRBD1 (6 bases). V dropped 2 bases and J dropped 7 bases, with 12 bases sitting between them. This CDR3 is built from 13 residues. CDR1 is SGHRS and CDR2 is YFSETQ in the germline V gene. The CDR3 reads CASSFGRTDEAFF. CDR3 nucleotides: TGCGCCAGCAGCTTTGGACGGACAGATGAAGCTTTCTTT.

The chain employs TRBV27 and TRBJ1-1; no definite D call. This CDR3 is built from 12 residues. The germline gives CDR1 MNHEY, CDR2 SMNVEV (reference sequence). V lost 2 bases, J lost 4 bases, and 5 bases lay in between. CDR3 nucleotides: TGTGCCAGCAGTTTACACGGCACTGAAGCTTTCTTT. This encodes CASSLHGTEAFF.

The genes are TRBV2 and TRBJ1-2; a weak D match, TRBD1 (6 bases). The CDR3 consists of 12 residues. From germline, CDR1 is SNHLY and CDR2 FYNNEI. Trimming took 8 bases from V and 6 from J, leaving 13 bases between them. CDR3 nucleotides: TGTGCCAGCCAGTCGCACAGGGATGGCTACACCTTC. It yields the protein CASQSHRDGYTF.

The genes are TRBV11-2 and TRBJ1-5; weak D call: TRBD1 (5 bases). The CDR3 has 15 amino acids. Germline V CDR1 and CDR2: SGHAT, FQNNGV. V was cut by 0 bases and J by 6 bases, with 12 bases left in between. The CDR3 loop reads CASSLDPSGAQPQHF. Written as DNA, the CDR3 is TGTGCCAGCAGCTTAGATCCCTCTGGGGCTCAGCCCCAGCATTTT.

V is TRBV10-3 and J is TRBJ2-3; a possible D gene is TRBD1 (5 bases). Trimming stripped 10 bases from V and 0 bases from J, with 20 bases between. CDR3 length: 16 residues. The germline V gene has CDR1 ENHRY and CDR2 SYGVKD. In nucleotides, the CDR3 is TGTGCCACCGTGAAGGGCAGGGATGGTAGCACAGATACGCAGTATTTT. Protein sequence: CATVKGRDGSTDTQYF.

J is TRBJ2-4 and V is TRBV19; D not resolved. Germline V gene lookup returns CDR1 LNHDA and CDR2 SQIVND (reference sequence). The length of the CDR3 is 14 residues. V dropped 7 bases and J dropped 2 bases, with 12 bases sitting between them. CDR3 nucleotide sequence: TGTGCCAGTAAAGGAGTAGGCACCAAAAACATTCAGTACTTC. This codes for CASKGVGTKNIQYF. The full variable domain, with the rest looked up from reference TRBV19 and TRBJ2-4, is DGGITQSPKYLFRKEGQNVTLSCEQNLNHDAMYWYRQDPGQGLRLIYYSQIVNDFQKGDIAEGYSVSREKKESFPLTVTSAQKNPTAFYLCASKGVGTKNIQYFGAGTRLSVL.

CDR3 nucleotides: TGTGCCAGTAGTATAGAGAGACAGAGTGGGCTGAACACTGAAGCTTTCTTT. Translating gives CASSIERQSGLNTEAFF. The chain combines TRBV19 with TRBJ1-1; possibly TRBD1 for D (5 bases). Germline CDR1 and CDR2: LNHDA and SQIVND (reference sequence). CDR3 length: 17 residues. Trimming left V 0 bases short and J 0 bases short, with 14 bases between.

The chain combines TRBV9 with TRBJ2-2; possibly TRBD2 for D (6 bases). The CDR3 totals 15 residues. Germline V gene data show CDR1 as SGDLS and CDR2 as YYNGEE. Trimming cost V 0 bases and J 6 bases, with 12 bases left between them. CDR3 protein: CASSVAAGTAGELFF. The CDR3 DNA sequence: TGTGCCAGCAGCGTAGCGGCGGGGACGGCCGGGGAGCTGTTTTTT.

The chain combines TRBV7-3 with TRBJ1-5; D is uncertain. Germline values: CDR1 SGHTA, CDR2 FQGTGA. V was clipped by 5 bases and J by 2 bases, with 7 bases between them. This CDR3 contains 13 residues. In DNA, the CDR3 is TGTGCCAGCAGCCCCGGTCGCAATCAGCCCCAGCATTTT. Translation: CASSPGRNQPQHF.

The chain uses TRBV4-2 and TRBJ1-1; D is uncertain. The CDR3 spans 12 residues. Germline CDR1 is LGHNA and CDR2 is YNFKEQ. V shed 1 base and J shed 8 bases, with 8 bases lying between them. CDR3 region: CASSQVTGEAFF. CDR3 sequence (DNA): TGTGCCAGCAGCCAAGTTACTGGCGAAGCTTTCTTT.

This chain joins TRBV5-1 and TRBJ1-5; D remains unclear. The germline V gene encodes CDR1 SGHRS and CDR2 YFSETQ. The CDR3 loop spans 13 amino acids. V lost 1 base and J lost 5, with 7 bases in between. In DNA, the CDR3 is TGCGCCAGCAGCTTGTGGTTTGATCAGCCCCAGCATTTT. Its protein is CASSLWFDQPQHF.

The chain carries TRBV18 and TRBJ1-2; 8 bases map to TRBD1. The CDR3 covers 18 residues. Germline loops: CDR1 KGHSH, CDR2 LQKENI. V gave up 1 base and J gave up 6 bases; unmatched junction bases: 16. CDR3 nucleotides: TGTGCCAGCTCACCACAGCAGCGAACAGGGGGGATACTAAATGGCTACACCTTC. This codes for CASSPQQRTGGILNGYTF.

The gene calls are TRBV5-1 and TRBJ1-2; D gene uncertain. V lost 1 base and J lost 6, with 7 bases in between. The CDR3 is made up of 12 amino acids. Germline V gives CDR1 SGHRS, CDR2 YFSETQ. CDR3: CASSLMGDGYTF. DNA for the CDR3: TGCGCCAGCAGCTTGATGGGAGATGGCTACACCTTC.

The chain links TRBV6-1 to TRBJ2-4; unclear D gene. The CDR3 contains 12 residues. V was clipped by 7 bases and J by 2 bases, with 6 bases between them. Per germline, CDR1 MNHNS and CDR2 SASEGT. The CDR3 DNA is TGTGCCAGCACAAGTTCCAAAAACATTCAGTACTTC. Translating gives CASTSSKNIQYF.

The chain has TRBV6-5 and TRBJ1-1; D is undetermined. With 0 bases removed from V and 1 base from J, the gap between germline ends came to 6 bases. Germline-derived CDR1 and CDR2 are MNHEY and SVGAGI. The CDR3 consists of 14 residues. The DNA for the CDR3 is TGTGCCAGCAGTTACTCGATCAGGAACACTGAAGCTTTCTTT. This translates into CASSYSIRNTEAFF.

The V and J genes are TRBV10-1 and TRBJ1-1; D is uncertain. The ends were cut back, 4 bases at V and 1 base at J, with 7 bases in the middle. Germline CDR1 WNHNN, CDR2 SYGVQD (reference sequence). The CDR3 length is 13 residues. CDR3 in amino acids: CASSARENTEAFF. In DNA form, the CDR3 reads TGCGCCAGCAGTGCGCGGGAGAACACTGAAGCTTTCTTT.

V is TRBV18 and J is TRBJ2-3; TRBD1 matches at 7 bases. The V gene's germline CDR1 is KGHSH and CDR2 LQKENI. V lost 4 bases, J lost 3 bases, and 7 bases stayed unmatched. The CDR3 length is 15 residues. CDR3 in amino acids: CASSHRQGKTDTQYF. The CDR3 nucleotides are TGTGCCAGCTCACATCGACAGGGAAAAACAGATACGCAGTATTTT.

The chain uses TRBV19 and TRBJ1-2; D unresolved. Deletions cut 6 bases from V and 4 bases from J, with 15 bases between. This CDR3 contains 14 residues. The germline V gene has CDR1 LNHDA and CDR2 SQIVND (reference sequence). The CDR3 here is CASRDFGVPYGYTF. In DNA, the CDR3 is TGTGCCAGTAGGGATTTTGGGGTGCCCTATGGCTACACCTTC.

This clone was counted a single time. This chain uses TRBV29-1 with TRBJ1-2; 10 bases match TRBD1. CDR3 length: 11 amino acids. Looked up from germline, CDR1 is SQVTM and CDR2 is ANQGSEA. Trimming took 7 bases from V and 7 from J; bases not matched to a gene: 3. As DNA, the CDR3 is TGCAGCGCTAGGACAGGGGGTGGCTACACCTTC. Translation: CSARTGGGYTF.

The gene calls are TRBV14 and TRBJ1-1, with D uncertain. The length of the CDR3 is 13 residues. CDR1 and CDR2 (germline): SGHDN, FVKESK. V was trimmed by 4 bases and J by 8 bases, leaving 14 bases between them. CDR3 sequence: CASSLYLAAEAFF. CDR3 in DNA: TGTGCCAGCAGCCTATATTTGGCGGCCGAAGCTTTCTTT.

The V gene is TRBV7-9, the J gene TRBJ2-7; perhaps TRBD2 as D (5 bases). CDR1 is SEHNR and CDR2 is FQNEAQ in the germline V gene (reference sequence). The CDR3 extends over 14 amino acids. The ends were cut back, 3 bases at V and 7 bases at J, with 16 bases in the middle. For the CDR3, the DNA is TGTGCCAGCAGCTTTATGGGCGGAGGAAGGGAGCAGTACTTC. It yields the protein CASSFMGGGREQYF.

This clone was detected only a few times. The CDR3: CASSLGSLGKNEQYF. CDR3 nucleotide sequence: TGTGCCAGCAGCTTGGGCAGTTTAGGCAAAAACGAGCAGTACTTC. V is TRBV5-5 and J is TRBJ2-7; D unresolved. This CDR3 spans 15 amino acids. V was clipped by 0 bases and J by 5 bases, with 15 bases between them. The germline V gene has CDR1 SGHKS and CDR2 YYEKEE (reference sequence).

The J gene is TRBJ2-2, the V gene TRBV19; TRBD2 might be the D (5 bases). CDR3 size: 13 residues. CDR1 and CDR2 from the germline V gene are LNHDA and SQIVND (reference sequence). Trimming took 3 bases from V and 7 from J, leaving 9 bases between them. In DNA, the CDR3 is TGTGCCAGTAGTATGAGCGGCCGCGGGGAGCTGTTTTTT. The encoded protein is CASSMSGRGELFF.